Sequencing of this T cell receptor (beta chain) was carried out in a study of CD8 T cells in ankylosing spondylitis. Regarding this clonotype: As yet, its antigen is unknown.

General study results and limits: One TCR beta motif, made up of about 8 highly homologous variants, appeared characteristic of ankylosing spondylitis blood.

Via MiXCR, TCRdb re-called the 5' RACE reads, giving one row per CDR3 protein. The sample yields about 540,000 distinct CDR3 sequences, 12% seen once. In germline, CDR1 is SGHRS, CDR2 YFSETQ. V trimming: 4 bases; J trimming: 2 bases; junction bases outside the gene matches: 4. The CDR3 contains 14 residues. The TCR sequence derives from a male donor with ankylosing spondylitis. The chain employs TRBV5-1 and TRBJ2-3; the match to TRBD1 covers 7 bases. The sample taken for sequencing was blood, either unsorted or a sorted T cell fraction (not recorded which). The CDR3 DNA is TGCGCCAGCAGCGCCGGGACAGCCACAGATACGCAGTATTTT. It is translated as CASSAGTATDTQYF.